The 18 T cell receptor beta chains reported below all come from one sample, sequenced in a study of shared clonotypes between healthy human individuals. Measured with immunoSEQ multiplex PCR; TCRdb has only the in-frame clones, and not every one. The data show some 2 million clones, about 95% seen once. Naive CD8 populations comprised CD45RO-negative cells positively selected for CCR7, excluding terminally differentiated effector memory CD45RA+ cells. The sample taken for sequencing was naive CD8+ T cells sorted from blood. These receptors came from a man younger than 35 in good health.

On this clone: The identical CDR3 is also encoded by other nucleotide sequences in the sample. The chain couples TRBV27 to TRBJ2-2, with D perhaps TRBD2 (6 bases). The germline gives CDR1 MNHEY, CDR2 SMNVEV (reference sequence). Deletions cut 2 bases from V and 5 bases from J, with 6 bases between. The CDR3 has 13 residues. CDR3: CASSLGGTGELFF. CDR3 DNA sequence: TGTGCCAGCAGTTTAGGAGGGACCGGGGAGCTGTTTTTT.

About this clone itself: This specimen includes other DNA sequences encoding the same CDR3. The gene calls are TRBV27 and TRBJ2-1; D might be TRBD1 or TRBD2, each matching 5 bases. V was trimmed by 2 bases and J by 7 bases, leaving 12 bases between them. Germline lookup yields CDR1 MNHEY and CDR2 SMNVEV (reference sequence). This CDR3 contains 14 residues. The CDR3 region has the DNA TGTGCCAGCAGTTTACGGGGCCCCGATAATGAGCAGTTCTTC. Its translation: CASSLRGPDNEQFF.

The rearrangement uses TRBV7-6 and TRBJ1-3; tentative D call: TRBD1 (5 bases). The length of the CDR3 is 14 residues. Germline loops: CDR1 SGHVS, CDR2 FNYEAQ. The V end was cut by 6 bases, the J end by 2 bases, with 11 bases between. The CDR3 DNA reads TGTGCCAGCAGAGAGGGGACGGCTGGAAACACCATATATTTT. This encodes CASREGTAGNTIYF.

The rearrangement links TRBV27 to TRBJ2-5; TRBD2 matches at 8 bases. With 5 bases clipped from V and 1 base from J, the junction kept 9 bases outside the gene matches. Germline CDR1 reads MNHEY; CDR2 reads SMNVEV (reference sequence). The CDR3 runs to 16 residues. This chain's CDR3 is CASSPRGSGVQETQYF. The CDR3 nucleotides are TGTGCCAGCAGTCCAAGGGGTAGCGGGGTCCAAGAGACCCAGTACTTC.

The chain is built from TRBV29-1 and TRBJ2-1; TRBD1 is a possible D gene (5 bases). CDR3 length: 15 amino acids. V dropped 7 bases and J dropped 8 bases, with 24 bases sitting between them. In germline, CDR1 is SQVTM, CDR2 ANQGSEA. Here the CDR3 reads CSAPRGTGPFDEQFF. DNA of the CDR3: TGCAGCGCCCCAAGGGGCACAGGACCCTTCGATGAGCAGTTCTTC.

The sample holds many counts of this clone. Other DNA sequences in this specimen translate into the identical CDR3. This chain uses TRBV29-1 with TRBJ1-1; D is possibly TRBD1 (5 bases). The CDR3 is 13 residues long. The V end lost 6 bases, the J end lost 3 bases, and 14 bases lay between the germline ends. CDR1 and CDR2 (germline): SQVTM, ANQGSEA. This CDR3 is CSVRRSQDTEAFF. The CDR3 nucleotides are TGCAGCGTAAGAAGGTCACAGGACACTGAAGCTTTCTTT.

This chain connects TRBV29-1 to TRBJ2-7; tentative D call: TRBD2 (6 bases). This CDR3 comprises 14 residues. The germline V gene encodes CDR1 SQVTM and CDR2 ANQGSEA. Trimming pared 4 bases from V and 1 base from J, leaving 14 bases between. The CDR3 spells CSVVPKGLSYEQYF. The CDR3, as DNA: TGCAGCGTTGTTCCGAAGGGACTTTCCTACGAGCAGTACTTC.

The V gene is TRBV10-3, the J gene TRBJ2-2; D gene unclear. This CDR3 spans 13 amino acids. The V end was cut by 8 bases, the J end by 0 bases, with 7 bases between. CDR1 is ENHRY, CDR2 SYGVKD, per germline. The CDR3 DNA reads as TGTGCCATCCAAGACCCGAACACCGGGGAGCTGTTTTTT. Its protein is CAIQDPNTGELFF.

This clone occurred once. The chain employs TRBV9 and TRBJ2-7; TRBD2 might be the D (5 bases). This CDR3 spans 13 amino acids. Per the germline V gene, CDR1 is SGDLS and CDR2 is YYNGEE. The V end lost 3 bases, the J end lost 5 bases, and 12 bases lay between the germline ends. CDR3 loop: CASSAGYSNEQYF. For the CDR3, the DNA is TGTGCCAGCAGCGCGGGGTATAGTAACGAGCAGTACTTC.

The chain joins TRBV7-9 to TRBJ1-1; 8 bases agree with TRBD1. V lost 5 bases to trimming and J lost 1 base; unmatched junction nucleotides: 12. The CDR3 consists of 17 residues. Germline V gene data show CDR1 as SEHNR and CDR2 as FQNEAQ (reference sequence). CDR3 bases: TGTGCCAGCAGCATTGACAGGGGCCGAAGCCGGAACACTGAAGCTTTCTTT. It yields the protein CASSIDRGRSRNTEAFF. Based on the CDR3 plus reference TRBV7-9 and TRBJ1-1, the full variable domain is DTGVSQNPRHKITKRGQNVTFRCDPISEHNRLYWYRQTLGQGPEFLTYFQNEAQLEKSRLLSDRFSAERPKGSFSTLEIQRTEQGDSAMYLCASSIDRGRSRNTEAFFGQGTRLTVV.

The genes are TRBV7-2 and TRBJ2-1; D gene ambiguous. Trimming removed 5 bases from V and 0 bases from J, with 14 bases in between. This CDR3 region has 16 residues. The germline gives CDR1 SGHTA, CDR2 FQGNSA. The chain's CDR3 is CASSLERFSSYNEQFF. Written as DNA, the CDR3 is TGTGCCAGCAGCCTAGAAAGATTTAGCTCCTACAATGAGCAGTTCTTC.

This clone was counted once. The genes are TRBV2 and TRBJ2-3; D unclear. The germline V and J ends were trimmed by 7 bases and 4 bases, with 12 bases remaining between them. Germline V gene lookup returns CDR1 SNHLY and CDR2 FYNNEI. CDR3 size: 13 residues. The CDR3 DNA follows: TGTGCCAGCAAATGGGCCGGAGCAGATACGCAGTATTTT. This codes for CASKWAGADTQYF. The complete variable domain, with remaining parts taken from reference TRBV2 and TRBJ2-3, reads EPEVTQTPSHQVTQMGQEVILRCVPISNHLYFYWYRQILGQKVEFLVSFYNNEISEKSEIFDDQFSVERPDGSNFTLKIRSTKLEDSAMYFCASKWAGADTQYFGPGTRLTVL.

V is TRBV15 and J is TRBJ1-1; D might be TRBD1 (5 bases). This CDR3 spans 15 amino acids. Germline V gene sequence: CDR1 LNHNV, CDR2 YYDKDF (reference sequence). V was shortened by 0 bases and J by 5 bases, with 13 bases between the two germline ends. The CDR3 spells CATSRDGGRGTEAFF. In nucleotides, the CDR3 is TGTGCCACCAGCAGAGATGGGGGGAGAGGGACTGAAGCTTTCTTT.

This rearrangement joins TRBV19 to TRBJ2-5, with 7 bases that match TRBD1. Germline CDR1 and CDR2: LNHDA and SQIVND (reference sequence). Trimming removed 6 bases from V and 0 bases from J; junction bases left unmatched: 4. The CDR3 is 14 amino acids. The CDR3 region has the DNA TGTGCCAGTAGCCCCGGGACAGACCAAGAGACCCAGTACTTC. Translation gives CASSPGTDQETQYF.

This sequence joins TRBV29-1 and TRBJ2-3; D might be TRBD2 (6 bases). This CDR3 is built from 15 residues. V dropped 4 bases and J dropped 2 bases, with 16 bases sitting between them. Germline V gene data show CDR1 as SQVTM and CDR2 as ANQGSEA. Here the CDR3 reads CSVGGTLGATDTQYF. In DNA form, the CDR3 reads TGCAGCGTTGGCGGGACTCTGGGTGCCACAGATACGCAGTATTTT.

V is TRBV2 and J is TRBJ2-1; 8 bases agree with TRBD1. Per germline, CDR1 SNHLY and CDR2 FYNNEI. CDR3 length equals 15 residues. V lost 1 base and J lost 9; bases outside the gene matches: 8. CDR3 amino acids: CASSEEGQGAGEQFF. In DNA form, the CDR3 reads TGTGCCAGCAGTGAAGAAGGGCAGGGGGCTGGTGAGCAGTTCTTC.

The chain joins TRBV4-2 to TRBJ2-5, with a tentative D call TRBD1 (5 bases). The CDR3 totals 15 residues. The germline V gene has CDR1 LGHNA and CDR2 YNFKEQ. V dropped 2 bases and J dropped 3 bases, with 13 bases sitting between them. The CDR3 region is CASSQSIGREETQYF. The CDR3, as DNA: TGTGCCAGCAGCCAATCGATAGGCAGGGAAGAGACCCAGTACTTC.

Only one count was recorded for this clone. The chain uses TRBV7-2 and TRBJ2-5; 9 nucleotides line up with TRBD2. V was clipped by 4 bases and J by 5 bases; unmatched bases: 14. This CDR3 has 17 amino acids. The germline V gene encodes CDR1 SGHTA and CDR2 FQGNSA. The CDR3 DNA sequence: TGTGCCAGCAGCTCCATTTGGGCGGCGGGAGGGTTGGAGACCCAGTACTTC. Encoded protein: CASSSIWAAGGLETQYF. The whole variable domain, filled in from reference TRBV7-2 and TRBJ2-5, reads GAGVSQSPSNKVTEKGKDVELRCDPISGHTALYWYRQSLGQGLEFLIYFQGNSAPDKSGLPSDRFSAERTGGSVSTLTIQRTQQEDSAVYLCASSSIWAAGGLETQYFGPGTRLLVL.